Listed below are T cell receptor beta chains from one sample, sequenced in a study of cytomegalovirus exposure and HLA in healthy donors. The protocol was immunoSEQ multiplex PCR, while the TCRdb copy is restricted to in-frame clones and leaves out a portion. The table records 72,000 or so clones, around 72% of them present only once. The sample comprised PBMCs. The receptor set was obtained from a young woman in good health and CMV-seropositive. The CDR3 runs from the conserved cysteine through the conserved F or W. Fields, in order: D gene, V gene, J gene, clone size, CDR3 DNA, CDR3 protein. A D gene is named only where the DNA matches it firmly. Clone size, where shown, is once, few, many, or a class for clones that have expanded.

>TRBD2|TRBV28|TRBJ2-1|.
TGTGCCAGCAGTTCTCGACTAGCGGCCCCTTTAAATGAGCAGTTCTTC
CASSSRLAAPLNEQFF
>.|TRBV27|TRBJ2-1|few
TGTGCCAGCCTAGGGCAGGGGATTAACAATGAGCAGTTCTTC
CASLGQGINNEQFF
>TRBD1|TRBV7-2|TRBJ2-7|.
TGTGCCAGCAGCCTGACCGGGACAGGGAGGAACGAGCAGTACTTC
CASSLTGTGRNEQYF
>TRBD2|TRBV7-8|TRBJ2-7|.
TGTGCCAGCAGCTTAGGGTTAGCGGGAGAGTACGAGCAGTACTTC
CASSLGLAGEYEQYF
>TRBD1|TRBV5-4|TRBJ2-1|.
TGTGCCAGCAGCCGACAGGGAATCAATGAGCAGTTCTTC
CASSRQGINEQFF
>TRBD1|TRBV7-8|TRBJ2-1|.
TGTGCCAGCAGCCCAAACAGACAGGGACGAGATGAGCAGTTCTTC
CASSPNRQGRDEQFF
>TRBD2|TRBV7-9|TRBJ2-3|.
TGTGCCAGCCGGCCAAGACTAGCGACCGATACGCAGTATTTT
CASRPRLATDTQYF
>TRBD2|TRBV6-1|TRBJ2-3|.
TGTGCCAGCAGCGAACTAGCGGGAGACACAGATACGCAGTATTTT
CASSELAGDTDTQYF
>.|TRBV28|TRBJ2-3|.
TGTGCCAGCATCCCTAGCGGCACAGATACGCAGTATTTT
CASIPSGTDTQYF
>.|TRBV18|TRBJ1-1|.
TGTGCCAGCTCACACGAGGGAGTCACTGAAGCTTTCTTT
CASSHEGVTEAFF
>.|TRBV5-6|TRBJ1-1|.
TGTGCCAGCAGCTTGTGGGGGGTAAGAAACACTGAAGCTTTCTTT
CASSLWGVRNTEAFF
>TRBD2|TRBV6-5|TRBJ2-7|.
TGTGCCAGCAGTTCCTGGACTAGCGGACACTACGAGCAGTACTTC
CASSSWTSGHYEQYF
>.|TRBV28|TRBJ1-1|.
TGTGCCAGCAGTTTACACGACAAGTACGGTGAAGCTTTCTTT
CASSLHDKYGEAFF
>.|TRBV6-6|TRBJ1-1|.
TGTGCCAGCAGCCCCACGGGACTCATATCCACTGAAGCTTTCTTT
CASSPTGLISTEAFF
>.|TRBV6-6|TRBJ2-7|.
TGTGCCAGCCAATCATACTCCTACGAGCAGTACTTC
CASQSYSYEQYF
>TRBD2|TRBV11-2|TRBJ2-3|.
TGTGCCAGCAGCACCCGACTAGCGGGAGCGGTGGCAGATACGCAGTATTTT
CASSTRLAGAVADTQYF
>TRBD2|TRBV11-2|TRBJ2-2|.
TGTGCCAGCAGCTCCCCGGGACTAGCGGGAGAAAGTGACACCGGGGAGCTGTTTTTT
CASSSPGLAGESDTGELFF
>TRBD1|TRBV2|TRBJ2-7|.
TGTGCCAGCAGTTTGGACAGGGCCCCCGGGGAGCAGTACTTC
CASSLDRAPGEQYF
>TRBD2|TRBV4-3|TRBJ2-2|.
TGCGCCAGCAGCGGGGGGGCGAACACCGGGGAGCTGTTTTTT
CASSGGANTGELFF
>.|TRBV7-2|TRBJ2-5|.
TGTGCCAGCAGCTTATCGACAGTCGTGACCCAGTACTTC
CASSLSTVVTQYF
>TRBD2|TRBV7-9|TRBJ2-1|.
TGTGCCAGCAGCTTAGGGCGGGAGGAGGATGAGCAGTTCTTC
CASSLGREEDEQFF
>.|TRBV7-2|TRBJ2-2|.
TGTGCCAGCAGCTTAGGTAGCAGGGCTGCCGGGGAGCTGTTTTTT
CASSLGSRAAGELFF
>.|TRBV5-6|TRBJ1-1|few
TGTGCCAGCAGCGGTGACAGACACTCTGAAGCTTTCTTT
CASSGDRHSEAFF
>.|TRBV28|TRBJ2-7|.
TGTGCCAGCAGTTTAAAAGGGGGGCCGGCGGGGGCCTCCTACGAGCAGTACTTC
CASSLKGGPAGASYEQYF
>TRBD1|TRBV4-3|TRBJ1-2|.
TGCGCCAGCAGTCTGGACAGGGCGGACTATGGCTACACCTTC
CASSLDRADYGYTF
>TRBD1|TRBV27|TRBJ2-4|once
TGTGCCAGCAGTCCACAGGGGTATGGCAAAAACATTCAGTACTTC
CASSPQGYGKNIQYF
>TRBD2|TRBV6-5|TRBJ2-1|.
TGTGCCAGCAGTTACTCTAGCGGGAGTAAGTATGAGCAGTTCTTC
CASSYSSGSKYEQFF
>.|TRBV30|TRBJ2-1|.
TGTGCCTGGAGTGTGAACTCTCAGGGAAATGAGCAGTTCTTC
CAWSVNSQGNEQFF
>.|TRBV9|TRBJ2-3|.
TGTGCCAGCAGCGTAGTGAGTGAGGGGGTACAAGATACGCAGTATTTT
CASSVVSEGVQDTQYF
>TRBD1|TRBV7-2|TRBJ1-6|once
TGTGCCAGCGACAGGGTCGGGTCACCCCTCCACTTT
CASDRVGSPLHF
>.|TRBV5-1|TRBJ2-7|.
TGCGCCAGCAGGTGGTTGACGGGTTACTCCTACGAGCAGTACTTC
CASRWLTGYSYEQYF
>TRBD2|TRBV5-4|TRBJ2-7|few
TGTGCCAGCAGCTTGCCCCGGACTAGCGGATACGAGCAGTACTTC
CASSLPRTSGYEQYF
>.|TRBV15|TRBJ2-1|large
TGTGCCACCAGCATTAGCAGCGATGAGCAGTTCTTC
CATSISSDEQFF
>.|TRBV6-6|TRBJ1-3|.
TGTGCCAGCAGTTACCAGGGATCAGGAAACACCATATATTTT
CASSYQGSGNTIYF
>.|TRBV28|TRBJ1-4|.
TGTGCCAGCAGTTTTCGGACAATCCCAACTAATGAAAAACTGTTTTTT
CASSFRTIPTNEKLFF
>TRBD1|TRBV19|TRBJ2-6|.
TGTGCCAGTAGTATAGTATCGGGACAGGGCCACTCTGGGGCCAACGTCCTGACTTTC
CASSIVSGQGHSGANVLTF
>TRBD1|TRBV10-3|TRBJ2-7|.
TGTGCCATCAGTGAACCGGGACAGGGGTCGGACGAGCAGTACTTC
CAISEPGQGSDEQYF
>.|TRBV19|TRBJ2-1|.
TGTGCCAGTAGTATCTTGAATGGGCCAGGGGCGCCCTACAATGAGCAGTTCTTC
CASSILNGPGAPYNEQFF
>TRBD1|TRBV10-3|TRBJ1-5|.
TGTGCCATCAGTACAGGGGGCCCCAATCAGCCCCAGCATTTT
CAISTGGPNQPQHF
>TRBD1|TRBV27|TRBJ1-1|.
TGTGCCAGCAGTCCGGGACAGGGGGAGGCTGAAGCTTTCTTT
CASSPGQGEAEAFF
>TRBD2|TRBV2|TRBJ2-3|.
TGTGCCAGCAGCTTACTAGCGGGAGTGGTAGATACGCAGTATTTT
CASSLLAGVVDTQYF
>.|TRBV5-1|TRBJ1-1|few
TGCGCCAGCAGCTTGGTAGGGAGGGAGAACACTGAAGCTTTCTTT
CASSLVGRENTEAFF
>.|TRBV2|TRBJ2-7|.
TGTGCCAGCTGGCGGGGCGGAATCTCCTACGAGCAGTACTTC
CASWRGGISYEQYF
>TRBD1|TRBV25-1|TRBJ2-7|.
TGTGCCAGCAGTAACCGGGACAGCTACGAGCAGTACTTC
CASSNRDSYEQYF
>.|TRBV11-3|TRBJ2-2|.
TGTGCCAGCAGGGCCACAGGTTCGGGGAACACCGGGGAGCTGTTTTTT
CASRATGSGNTGELFF
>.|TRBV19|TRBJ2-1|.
TGTGCCAGTAGTCCCCGCCAGCGGAAGAACAATGAGCAGTTCTTC
CASSPRQRKNNEQFF